The T cell receptor (beta chain) under discussion was sequenced for a study of shared clonotypes between healthy human individuals. Assay: immunoSEQ multiplex PCR; the TCRdb copy retains only in-frame clones and omits some. The sample records 550,000 to 600,000 clones, 95% to 98% being singletons. The CDR3 length is 20 residues. The ends were cut back, 0 bases at V and 0 bases at J, with 21 bases in the middle. CD45RO-negative cells were positively selected for CCR7, leaving out terminally differentiated effector memory CD45RA+ cells. Sequenced material: naive CD8+ T cells sorted from blood. The clonotype was recovered from a man aged 30-40 years in good health. The rearrangement joins TRBV6-7 to TRBJ2-1, with a weak D call TRBD2 (6 bases). TRBV6-7 is recorded as an ORF, its role being uncertain. CDR3 bases: TGTGCCAGCAGTTACTCGGAGGGAGCCGACGGGGGAAGCTCCTACAATGAGCAGTTCTTC. Translated, it gives CASSYSEGADGGSSYNEQFF.